The clone carrying this TCR beta chain was seen more than once but under ten times. Its antigen is not identified. The record originates from a study of identical twins. V was trimmed by 2 bases and J by 0 bases, leaving 15 bases between them. Germline CDR1 is SGHDT and CDR2 is YYEEEE. This CDR3 has 16 amino acids. The study's findings and limits: Beta out-of-frame sequences displayed a weaker excess of sharing between twins.

Template switching (which added a universal primer site) was used, and cDNA carried unique molecular identifiers. TCRdb independently ran MiXCR on the 5' RACE reads; one entry per CDR3 protein. The data hold about 200,000 distinct CDR3 sequences, with around 8% observed a single time. These same records also appear under a second study, on yellow fever vaccine responses in identical twins. This second study says: Twins' vaccine T cell responses reportedly seemed partly convergent and partly personalized.

The chain recombines TRBV5-6 with TRBJ2-7; D is perhaps TRBD1 (6 bases). The sample consisted of memory (CD45RO+) T cells sorted from blood. The sequence came from a woman between 18 and 29 years old in good health. CDR3 DNA: TGTGCCAGCAGCTTCTTTAAGACAGGAAGCTCCTACGAGCAGTACTTC. The encoded protein is CASSFFKTGSSYEQYF.